The 6 T cell receptor beta chains in this list originate from one sample, sequenced in a study of CD8+CD57+ T cells in acquired aplastic anemia. TCR beta VDJ and CDR3 profiles were obtained from a genomic DNA template. TCRdb re-derived calls from the reads in MiXCR, one entry per CDR3 protein. The sample lists 150,000 to 200,000 distinct CDR3 sequences, under 55% seen once, with 2.5% to 3.5% in the top ten. Sequenced input: sorted CD4+, CD8+, or CD8+CD57+ T cells (not recorded which) from PBMCs. The source of these receptors is a human donor in good health.

This clonotype was counted many times. This chain links TRBV25-1 with TRBJ2-7; 7 positions match TRBD1. The ends lost 8 bases at V and 1 base at J; junction bases unmatched: 5. CDR3 length equals 13 residues. CDR1 is MGHDK and CDR2 is SYGVNS in the germline V gene. In nucleotides, the CDR3 is TGTGCCAGCGCTAGACAGGGATCCTACGAGCAGTACTTC. Its translation is CASARQGSYEQYF.

In its sample, this clonotype was seen many times. The V call is TRBV11-3, the J call TRBJ2-7; 13 nucleotides agree with TRBD2. Looked up from germline, CDR1 is SGHNT and CDR2 is YENEEA. The CDR3 loop spans 15 amino acids. After removal of 4 bases from V and 4 bases from J, the junction contained 4 bases not matched to a gene. DNA of the CDR3: TGTGCCAGCAGCTCAGGGACTAGCGGGGATTACGAGCAGTACTTC. Protein product: CASSSGTSGDYEQYF. The full variable domain, its missing parts supplied by reference TRBV11-3 and TRBJ2-7, is EAGVVQSPRYKIIEKKQPVAFWCNPISGHNTLYWYLQNLGQGPELLIRYENEEAVDDSQLPKDRFSAERLKGVDSTLKIQPAELGDSAVYLCASSSGTSGDYEQYFGPGTRLTVT.

Turning to this clonotype: This sequence may be a read error, since a much larger clone differs from it by one base. The rearrangement joins TRBV11-2 to TRBJ2-7, with 7 bases fitting TRBD2. This CDR3 is 14 amino acids long. CDR1 SGHAT and CDR2 FQNNGV come from the germline V gene. The CDR3 bases are TGTGCCAGCAGCTTAAATTGGGAGGGCCTCGAGCGGTACTTC. Protein: CASSLNWEGLERYF. The complete variable domain, with remaining parts taken from reference TRBV11-2 and TRBJ2-7, reads EAGVAQSPRYKIIEKRQSVAFWCNPISGHATLYWYQQILGQGPKLLIQFQNNGVVDDSQLPKDRFSAERLKGVDSTLKIQPAKLEDSAVYLCASSLNWEGLERYFGPGTRLTVT.

This clonotype has only one observation. This chain uses TRBV6-1 with TRBJ1-1; D is uncertain. The CDR3 has 11 residues. CDR1 and CDR2 from the germline V gene are MNHNS and SASEGT. Trimming removed 5 bases at V and 10 bases at J, with 11 bases between. This chain's CDR3 is CASSQGERAFF. The CDR3 DNA follows: TGTGCCAGCAGTCAAGGCGAGAGAGCTTTCTTT.

This clonotype was counted ten times or more. The V gene is TRBV3-1, the J gene TRBJ2-7; D is unclear. With 2 bases removed from V and 6 bases from J, the gap between germline ends came to 14 bases. Germline CDR1 is LGHDT and CDR2 is YNNKEL (reference sequence). The CDR3 length is 14 residues. Here the CDR3 reads CASSQSGPPREQYF. The CDR3 nucleotides read TGTGCCAGCAGCCAATCCGGGCCGCCCCGCGAGCAGTACTTC.

V usage is TRBV12-5 and J usage is TRBJ2-1; 7 bases are shared with TRBD2. V shed 9 bases and J 7 bases; nucleotides not matched to a gene: 6. Per germline, CDR1 LGHNT and CDR2 FRNRAP. This CDR3 comprises 12 residues. CDR3 in DNA: TGTGCTAGCCTTAGCGGGTTAAATGAGCAGTTCTTC. It codes for CASLSGLNEQFF.